The source of this T cell receptor (beta chain) is a study of blood T cell repertoires in COVID-19. V shed 7 bases and J 3 bases; nucleotides not matched to a gene: 28. This CDR3 has 20 amino acids. The germline V gene has CDR1 SGHRS and CDR2 YFSETQ. Sequenced by immunoSEQ multiplex PCR; TCRdb stores in-frame clones only, minus some. Among a few hundred thousand clones listed, 88% were seen once. The TCR originated in a man aged 60 to 69 who had recovered from COVID-19. The rearrangement joins TRBV5-1 to TRBJ2-7; 7 nucleotides align to TRBD1. Sequenced input: peripheral blood. The chain's CDR3 is CASWPGRGLRDLGASYEQYF. As DNA, the CDR3 is TGCGCCAGCTGGCCTGGTAGGGGGCTTAGAGATTTAGGGGCTAGCTACGAGCAGTACTTC.